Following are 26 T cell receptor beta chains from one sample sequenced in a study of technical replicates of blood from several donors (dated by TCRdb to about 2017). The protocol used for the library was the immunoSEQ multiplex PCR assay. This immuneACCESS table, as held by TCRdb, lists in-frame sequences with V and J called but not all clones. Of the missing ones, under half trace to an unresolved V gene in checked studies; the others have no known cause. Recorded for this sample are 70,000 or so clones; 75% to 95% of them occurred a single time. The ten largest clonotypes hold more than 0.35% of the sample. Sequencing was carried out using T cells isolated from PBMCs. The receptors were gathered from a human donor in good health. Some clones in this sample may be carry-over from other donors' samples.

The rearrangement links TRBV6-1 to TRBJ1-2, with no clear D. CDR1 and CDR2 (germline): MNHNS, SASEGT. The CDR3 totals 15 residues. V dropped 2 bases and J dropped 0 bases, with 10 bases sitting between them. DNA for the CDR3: TGTGCCAGCAGTGAATACGAGCCTACTAACTATGGCTACACCTTC. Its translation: CASSEYEPTNYGYTF.

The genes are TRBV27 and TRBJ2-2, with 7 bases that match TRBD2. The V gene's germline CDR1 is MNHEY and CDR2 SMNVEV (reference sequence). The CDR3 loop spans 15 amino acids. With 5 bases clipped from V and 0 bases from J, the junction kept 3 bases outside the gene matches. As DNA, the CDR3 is TGTGCCAGCAGTGTTCTAGCGGCGAACACCGGGGAGCTGTTTTTT. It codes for CASSVLAANTGELFF.

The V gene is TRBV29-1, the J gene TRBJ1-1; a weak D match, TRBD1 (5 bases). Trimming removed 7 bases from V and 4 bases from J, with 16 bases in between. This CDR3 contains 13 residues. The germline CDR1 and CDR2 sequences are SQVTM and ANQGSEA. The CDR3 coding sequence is TGCAGCGGGAGGGGTTCTTTTGGCACTGAAGCTTTCTTT. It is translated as CSGRGSFGTEAFF.

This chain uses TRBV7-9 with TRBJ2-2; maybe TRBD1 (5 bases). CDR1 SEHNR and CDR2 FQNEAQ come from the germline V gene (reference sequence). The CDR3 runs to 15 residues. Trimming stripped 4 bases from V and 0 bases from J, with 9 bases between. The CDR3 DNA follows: TGTGCCAGCAGCTCGGACACATCGAACACCGGGGAGCTGTTTTTT. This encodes CASSSDTSNTGELFF.

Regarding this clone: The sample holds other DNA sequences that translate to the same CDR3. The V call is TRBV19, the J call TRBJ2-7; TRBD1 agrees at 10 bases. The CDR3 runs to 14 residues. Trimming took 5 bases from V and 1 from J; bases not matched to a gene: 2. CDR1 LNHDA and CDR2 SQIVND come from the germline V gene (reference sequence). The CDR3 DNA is TGTGCCAGTAGTCGGACAGGGGGGTCCTACGAGCAGTACTTC. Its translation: CASSRTGGSYEQYF.

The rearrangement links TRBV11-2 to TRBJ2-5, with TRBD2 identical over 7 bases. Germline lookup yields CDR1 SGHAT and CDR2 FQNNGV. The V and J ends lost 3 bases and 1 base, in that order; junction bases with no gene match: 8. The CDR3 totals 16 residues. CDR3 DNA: TGTGCCAGCAGCTTGGGGTGGGGGGGATCCCAAGAGACCCAGTACTTC. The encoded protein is CASSLGWGGSQETQYF.

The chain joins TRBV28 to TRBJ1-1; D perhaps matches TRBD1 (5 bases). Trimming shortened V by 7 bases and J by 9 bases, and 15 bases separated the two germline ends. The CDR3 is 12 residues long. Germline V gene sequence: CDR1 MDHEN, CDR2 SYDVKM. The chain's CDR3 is CASTWGGTKAFF. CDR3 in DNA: TGTGCCAGCACCTGGGGGGGGACGAAAGCTTTCTTT.

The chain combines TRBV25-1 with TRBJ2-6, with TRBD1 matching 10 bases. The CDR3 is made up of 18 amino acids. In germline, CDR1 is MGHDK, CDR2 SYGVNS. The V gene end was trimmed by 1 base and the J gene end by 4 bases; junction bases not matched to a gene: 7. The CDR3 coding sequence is TGTGCCAGCAGTGAATCGACAGGGGGCAAATCCGGGGCCAACGTCCTGACTTTC. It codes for CASSESTGGKSGANVLTF.

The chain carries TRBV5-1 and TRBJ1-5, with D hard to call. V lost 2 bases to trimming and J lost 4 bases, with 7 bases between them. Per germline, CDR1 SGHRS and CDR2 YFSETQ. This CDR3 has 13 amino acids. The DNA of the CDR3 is TGCGCCAGCAGCTTTGGCTTGAATCAGCCCCAGCATTTT. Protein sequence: CASSFGLNQPQHF.

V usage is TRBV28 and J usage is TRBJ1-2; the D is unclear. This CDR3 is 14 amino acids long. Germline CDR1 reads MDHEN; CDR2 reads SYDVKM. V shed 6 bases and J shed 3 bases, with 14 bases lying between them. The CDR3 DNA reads TGTGCCAGCAGCTCGACGGGTTTATACTATGGCTACACCTTC. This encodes CASSSTGLYYGYTF.

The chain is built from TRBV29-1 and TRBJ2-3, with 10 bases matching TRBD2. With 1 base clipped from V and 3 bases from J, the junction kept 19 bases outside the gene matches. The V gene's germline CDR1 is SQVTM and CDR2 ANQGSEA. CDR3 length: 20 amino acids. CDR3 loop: CSVEAPHPQPLAGVTDTQYF. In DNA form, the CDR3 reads TGCAGCGTTGAAGCCCCACACCCCCAACCCCTAGCGGGAGTAACAGATACGCAGTATTTT.

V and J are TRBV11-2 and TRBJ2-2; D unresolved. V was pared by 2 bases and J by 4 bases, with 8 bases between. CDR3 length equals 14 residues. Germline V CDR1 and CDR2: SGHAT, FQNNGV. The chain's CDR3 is CASSLLQATGELFF. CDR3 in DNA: TGTGCCAGCAGCTTATTGCAGGCCACCGGGGAGCTGTTTTTT.

CDR3 nucleotides: TGTGCCAGCTCACCACCGGGACTGGGAAGCAATCAGCCCCAGCATTTT. This gives the protein CASSPPGLGSNQPQHF. The chain links TRBV18 to TRBJ1-5, with D possibly TRBD1 on 5 matching bases. The germline V gene has CDR1 KGHSH and CDR2 LQKENI. The V gene lost 0 bases and the J gene lost 1 base, with 10 bases spanning the gap. This CDR3 has 16 amino acids.

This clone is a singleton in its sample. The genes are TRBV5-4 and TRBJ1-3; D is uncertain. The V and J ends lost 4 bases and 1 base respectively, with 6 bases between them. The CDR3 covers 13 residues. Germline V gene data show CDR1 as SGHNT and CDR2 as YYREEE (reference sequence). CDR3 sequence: CASSTQSGNTIYF. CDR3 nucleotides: TGTGCCAGCAGCACCCAGTCTGGAAACACCATATATTTT.

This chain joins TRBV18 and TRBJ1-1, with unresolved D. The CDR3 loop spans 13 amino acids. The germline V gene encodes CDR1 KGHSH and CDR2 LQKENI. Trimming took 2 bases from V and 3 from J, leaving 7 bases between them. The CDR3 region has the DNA TGTGCCAGCTCACCATCGAGGGACACTGAAGCTTTCTTT. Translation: CASSPSRDTEAFF.

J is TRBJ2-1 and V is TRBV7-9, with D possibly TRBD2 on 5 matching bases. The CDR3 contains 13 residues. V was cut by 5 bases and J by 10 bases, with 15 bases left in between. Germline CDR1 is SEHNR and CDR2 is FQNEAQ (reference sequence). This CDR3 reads CASSGSGLNEQFF. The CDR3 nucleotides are TGTGCCAGCAGCGGGAGTGGCCTTAACGAGCAGTTCTTC.

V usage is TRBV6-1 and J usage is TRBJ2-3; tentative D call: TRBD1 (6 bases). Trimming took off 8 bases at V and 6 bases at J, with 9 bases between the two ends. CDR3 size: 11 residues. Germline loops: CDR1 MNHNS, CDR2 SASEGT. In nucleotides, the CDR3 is TGTGCCAGCCTTAGGGGGGATACGCAGTATTTT. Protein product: CASLRGDTQYF.

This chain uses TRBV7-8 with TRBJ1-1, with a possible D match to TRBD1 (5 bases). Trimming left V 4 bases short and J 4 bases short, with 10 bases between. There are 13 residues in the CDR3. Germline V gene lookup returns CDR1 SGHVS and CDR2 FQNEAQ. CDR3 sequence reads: CASSYGRATEAFF. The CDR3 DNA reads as TGTGCCAGCAGCTATGGCAGGGCCACTGAAGCTTTCTTT.

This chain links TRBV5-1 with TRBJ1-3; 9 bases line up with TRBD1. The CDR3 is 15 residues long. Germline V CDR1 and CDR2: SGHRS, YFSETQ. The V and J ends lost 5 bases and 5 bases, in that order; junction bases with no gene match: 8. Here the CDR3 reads CASRPGTGMRNTIYF. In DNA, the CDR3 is TGCGCCAGCAGACCCGGGACAGGGATGAGAAACACCATATATTTT.

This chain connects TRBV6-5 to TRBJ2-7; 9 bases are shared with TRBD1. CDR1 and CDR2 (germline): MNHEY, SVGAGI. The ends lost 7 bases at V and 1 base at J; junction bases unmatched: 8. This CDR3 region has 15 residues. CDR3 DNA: TGTGCCAGCAAGCGCGCGGGACAGGGATCCTACGAGCAGTACTTC. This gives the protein CASKRAGQGSYEQYF.

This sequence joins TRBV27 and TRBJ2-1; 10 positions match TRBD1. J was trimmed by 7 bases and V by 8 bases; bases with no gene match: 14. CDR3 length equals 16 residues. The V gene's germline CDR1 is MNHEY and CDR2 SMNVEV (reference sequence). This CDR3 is CASLRSGTGVENEQFF. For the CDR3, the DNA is TGTGCCAGCCTCAGATCCGGGACAGGGGTTGAGAATGAGCAGTTCTTC.

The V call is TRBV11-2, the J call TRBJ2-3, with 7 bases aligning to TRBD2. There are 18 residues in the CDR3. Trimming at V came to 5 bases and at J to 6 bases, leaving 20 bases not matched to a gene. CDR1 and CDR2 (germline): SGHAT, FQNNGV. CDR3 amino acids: CASSDMSGAGVRRDTQYF. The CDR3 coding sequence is TGTGCCAGCAGCGATATGAGTGGCGCGGGAGTCCGCAGGGATACGCAGTATTTT.

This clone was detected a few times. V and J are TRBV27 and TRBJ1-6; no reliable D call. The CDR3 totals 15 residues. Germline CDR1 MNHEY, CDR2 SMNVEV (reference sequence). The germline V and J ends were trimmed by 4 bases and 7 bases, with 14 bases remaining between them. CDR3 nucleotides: TGTGCCAGCAGTTCCCGGGTGGCTGGGAATTCACCCCTCCACTTT. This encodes CASSSRVAGNSPLHF.

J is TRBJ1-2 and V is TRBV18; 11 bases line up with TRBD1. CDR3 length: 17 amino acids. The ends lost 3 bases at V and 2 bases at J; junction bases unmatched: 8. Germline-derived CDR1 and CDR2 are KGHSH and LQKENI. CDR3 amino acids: CASSPGQGAFLNYGYTF. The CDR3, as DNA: TGTGCCAGCTCACCTGGACAGGGGGCTTTCCTCAACTATGGCTACACCTTC.

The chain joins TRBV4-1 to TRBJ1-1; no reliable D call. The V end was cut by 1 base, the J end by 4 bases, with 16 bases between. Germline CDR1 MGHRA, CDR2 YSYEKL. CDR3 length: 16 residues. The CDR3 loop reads CASSQGPQKYFTEAFF. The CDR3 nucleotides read TGCGCCAGCAGCCAAGGCCCCCAGAAGTATTTCACTGAAGCTTTCTTT.

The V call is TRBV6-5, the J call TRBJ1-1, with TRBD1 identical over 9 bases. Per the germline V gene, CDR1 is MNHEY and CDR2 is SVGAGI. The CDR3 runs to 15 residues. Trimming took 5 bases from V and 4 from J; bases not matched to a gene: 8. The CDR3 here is CASSQLQGAGTEAFF. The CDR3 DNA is TGTGCCAGCAGTCAACTACAGGGGGCCGGCACTGAAGCTTTCTTT.